The clone carrying this T cell receptor (beta chain) was seen repeatedly, ten times or more. The data were taken from a study of spatial heterogeneity in lung cancer. Study summary: A unique TCR and UMI combination showed up more than ten times in raw reads, on average.

In TCRdb, the 5' RACE reads were re-called with MiXCR into one record per CDR3 protein. The sample gives about 75,000 distinct CDR3 sequences, 13% of which show up once; 7.2% is in the top ten. The time point: sample taken at primary tumor resection. Extraction of whole RNA from tumor, nontumor lung or frozen PBMC preceded unsorted sequencing. The germline V and J ends were trimmed by 5 bases and 2 bases, with 19 bases remaining between them. CDR1 and CDR2 (germline): MNHEY, SMNVEV (reference sequence). This CDR3 is 16 amino acids long. This clonotype originated in a male donor with early-stage non-small cell lung cancer. Sequencing was performed on PBMCs, taken at surgery. J is TRBJ2-7 and V is TRBV27; tentatively, D is TRBD1 (6 bases). This CDR3 is CASSPSMGDTPYEQYF. The CDR3 coding sequence is TGTGCCAGCAGTCCCTCGATGGGGGACACTCCCTACGAGCAGTACTTC.